This T cell receptor beta chain appears in the sequencing data of a study of blood T cell repertoires in COVID-19. Study background: The United States, Italy and Spain supplied acute and convalescent COVID-19 samples. PBMCs, B-cell-depleted T cells, or T cells were the source of the cDNA or gDNA that made up the material.

Patients from Seattle were sampled longitudinally, starting during active infection. Here immunoSEQ multiplex PCR was the method, and the copy in TCRdb shows in-frame clones only, minus some. The sample consists of 150,000 or so clones, around 87% of them appearing once. The CDR3 extends over 18 amino acids. V lost 2 bases and J lost 3; bases outside the gene matches: 10. CDR1 and CDR2 from the germline V gene are MNHNS and SASEGT. The chain carries TRBV6-1 and TRBJ2-7, with 13 bases matching TRBD2. The clonotype comes from a man between 60 and 75 years old with COVID-19, enrolled during active disease. Sequences were obtained from peripheral blood. The CDR3 DNA follows: TGTGCCAGCAGTGAATTGTCCGGGACTAGCGGGGTCAGCTACGAGCAGTACTTC. This encodes CASSELSGTSGVSYEQYF.